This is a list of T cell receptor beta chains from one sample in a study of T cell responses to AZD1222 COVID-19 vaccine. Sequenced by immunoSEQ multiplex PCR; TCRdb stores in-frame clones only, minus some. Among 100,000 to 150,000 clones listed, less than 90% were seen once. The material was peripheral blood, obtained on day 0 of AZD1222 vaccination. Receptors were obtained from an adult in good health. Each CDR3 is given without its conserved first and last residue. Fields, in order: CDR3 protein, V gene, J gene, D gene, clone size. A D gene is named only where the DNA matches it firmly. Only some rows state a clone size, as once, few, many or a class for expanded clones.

cdr3_aa: ASSEATSSYNEQF; v_call: TRBV2; j_call: TRBJ2-1; d_call: -; clone_size: -
cdr3_aa: ASRDTSGNYEQY; v_call: TRBV10-2; j_call: TRBJ2-7; d_call: TRBD2; clone_size: -
cdr3_aa: ASRLLGEGDTEAF; v_call: TRBV3-1/TRBV3-2; j_call: TRBJ1-1; d_call: -; clone_size: -
cdr3_aa: ASRSGQLNTEAF; v_call: TRBV19; j_call: TRBJ1-1; d_call: -; clone_size: few
cdr3_aa: ASSPASSYNSPLH; v_call: TRBV2; j_call: TRBJ1-6; d_call: -; clone_size: -
cdr3_aa: ASSFAFRGNARTDTQY; v_call: TRBV11-3; j_call: TRBJ2-3; d_call: -; clone_size: -
cdr3_aa: ASSFRRGEQF; v_call: TRBV12-3/TRBV12-4; j_call: TRBJ2-1; d_call: -; clone_size: once
cdr3_aa: ASSILTGGITEAF; v_call: TRBV19; j_call: TRBJ1-1; d_call: TRBD1; clone_size: -
cdr3_aa: ASSLLGKGYEQY; v_call: TRBV27; j_call: TRBJ2-7; d_call: -; clone_size: -
cdr3_aa: ASSLLGAAVGNEQF; v_call: TRBV27; j_call: TRBJ2-1; d_call: -; clone_size: -
cdr3_aa: ASRILAGPDNEQF; v_call: TRBV6-6; j_call: TRBJ2-1; d_call: TRBD2; clone_size: -
cdr3_aa: ASSQDSGSSYNEQF; v_call: TRBV4-3; j_call: TRBJ2-1; d_call: TRBD2; clone_size: -
cdr3_aa: ARGGRRVNNEQF; v_call: TRBV10-1; j_call: TRBJ2-1; d_call: TRBD1; clone_size: -
cdr3_aa: ASSVDGVSGELF; v_call: TRBV9; j_call: TRBJ2-2; d_call: -; clone_size: -
cdr3_aa: ASSRVDERGYT; v_call: TRBV5-1; j_call: TRBJ1-2; d_call: -; clone_size: -
cdr3_aa: ASSSPGQGAYGYT; v_call: TRBV28; j_call: TRBJ1-2; d_call: TRBD1; clone_size: -
cdr3_aa: ASSLTVDTYEQY; v_call: TRBV7-9; j_call: TRBJ2-7; d_call: -; clone_size: -
cdr3_aa: ASSYPREGRGYGYT; v_call: TRBV5-6; j_call: TRBJ1-2; d_call: -; clone_size: -
cdr3_aa: ASSYASPGQETYEQY; v_call: TRBV28; j_call: TRBJ2-7; d_call: TRBD1; clone_size: few
cdr3_aa: ASSHGQGSYEQY; v_call: TRBV4-2; j_call: TRBJ2-7; d_call: TRBD1; clone_size: -
cdr3_aa: ASSDGGHTGELF; v_call: TRBV2; j_call: TRBJ2-2; d_call: -; clone_size: once
cdr3_aa: AWGLAGVIDYEQY; v_call: TRBV30; j_call: TRBJ2-7; d_call: TRBD2; clone_size: -
cdr3_aa: ASSLLAAGTDTQY; v_call: TRBV2; j_call: TRBJ2-3; d_call: TRBD2; clone_size: -
cdr3_aa: ASSLVRGSYNEQF; v_call: TRBV7-2; j_call: TRBJ2-1; d_call: -; clone_size: few
cdr3_aa: ASSRGLAGGFSTDTQY; v_call: TRBV19; j_call: TRBJ2-3; d_call: TRBD2; clone_size: few
cdr3_aa: ASRTGAF; v_call: TRBV2; j_call: TRBJ1-1; d_call: TRBD1; clone_size: -
cdr3_aa: ASSGDSQETQY; v_call: TRBV2; j_call: TRBJ2-5; d_call: TRBD1; clone_size: -
cdr3_aa: ASSSGEWGFSTGELF; v_call: TRBV11-3; j_call: TRBJ2-2; d_call: -; clone_size: -
cdr3_aa: ATSTGFGYGYT; v_call: TRBV15; j_call: TRBJ1-2; d_call: -; clone_size: -
cdr3_aa: AISGGETQY; v_call: TRBV10-3; j_call: TRBJ2-5; d_call: -; clone_size: -
cdr3_aa: ASSSHSTGGFSQPQH; v_call: TRBV28; j_call: TRBJ1-5; d_call: TRBD1; clone_size: -
cdr3_aa: ASSYSSGLDTEAF; v_call: TRBV6-5; j_call: TRBJ1-1; d_call: -; clone_size: -
cdr3_aa: ASSSGGSGEKLF; v_call: TRBV5-1; j_call: TRBJ1-4; d_call: -; clone_size: -
cdr3_aa: ASSLYGTGSSYEQY; v_call: TRBV28; j_call: TRBJ2-7; d_call: -; clone_size: -
cdr3_aa: ASSQTGTGGPYEQY; v_call: TRBV7-2; j_call: TRBJ2-7; d_call: TRBD1; clone_size: -
cdr3_aa: ASSATGLLTSSYEQY; v_call: TRBV9; j_call: TRBJ2-7; d_call: -; clone_size: -
cdr3_aa: ASSQASGGSAEAF; v_call: TRBV3-1/TRBV3-2; j_call: TRBJ1-1; d_call: -; clone_size: -
cdr3_aa: ASSQRTRQETQY; v_call: TRBV4-3; j_call: TRBJ2-5; d_call: TRBD2; clone_size: -
cdr3_aa: ASSFPGGGQETQY; v_call: TRBV5-4; j_call: TRBJ2-5; d_call: TRBD1; clone_size: -
cdr3_aa: ASGSERNEQF; v_call: TRBV12-5; j_call: TRBJ2-1; d_call: -; clone_size: -
cdr3_aa: ASSLSGEDTGELF; v_call: TRBV27; j_call: TRBJ2-2; d_call: -; clone_size: -
cdr3_aa: ASSLSGDRFRNQPQH; v_call: TRBV27; j_call: TRBJ1-5; d_call: -; clone_size: few
cdr3_aa: SVTLYWGPETQY; v_call: TRBV29-1; j_call: TRBJ2-5; d_call: -; clone_size: -
cdr3_aa: ASSYHRGDSEKLF; v_call: TRBV7-8; j_call: TRBJ1-4; d_call: TRBD1; clone_size: once
cdr3_aa: ASSIAGQAKGIQY; v_call: TRBV19; j_call: TRBJ2-4; d_call: TRBD1; clone_size: -
cdr3_aa: ASSASWTGQETQY; v_call: TRBV2; j_call: TRBJ2-5; d_call: TRBD1; clone_size: -
cdr3_aa: AIGRRGGRNEQF; v_call: TRBV10-3; j_call: TRBJ2-1; d_call: TRBD2; clone_size: -
cdr3_aa: SVPGTGDSQPQH; v_call: TRBV29-1; j_call: TRBJ1-5; d_call: TRBD1; clone_size: -
cdr3_aa: ASIQGLAGETSYEQY; v_call: TRBV2; j_call: TRBJ2-7; d_call: TRBD2; clone_size: -
cdr3_aa: ASSPGRAYEQY; v_call: TRBV7-8; j_call: TRBJ2-7; d_call: TRBD2; clone_size: -